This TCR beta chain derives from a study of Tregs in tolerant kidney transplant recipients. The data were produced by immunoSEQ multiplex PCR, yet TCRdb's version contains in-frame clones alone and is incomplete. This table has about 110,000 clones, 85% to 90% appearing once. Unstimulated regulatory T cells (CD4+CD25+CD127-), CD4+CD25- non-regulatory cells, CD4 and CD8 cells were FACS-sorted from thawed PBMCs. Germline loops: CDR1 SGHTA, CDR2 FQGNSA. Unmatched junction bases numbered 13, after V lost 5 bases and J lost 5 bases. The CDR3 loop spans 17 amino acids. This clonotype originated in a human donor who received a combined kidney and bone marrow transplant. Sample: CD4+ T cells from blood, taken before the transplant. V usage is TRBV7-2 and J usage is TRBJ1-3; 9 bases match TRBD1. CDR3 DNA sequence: TGTGCCAGCAGCGCCCGGGACAGGGCCAGGTCCCGAAACACCATATATTTT. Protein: CASSARDRARSRNTIYF.